This T cell receptor (beta chain) was profiled in a study of T-cell reconstitution after alpha-beta-depleted transplantation in children. Unique molecular identifiers were used to barcode this TCRbeta library. In TCRdb, the PCR reads were re-called with MiXCR into one record per CDR3 protein. The data hold about 230,000 distinct CDR3 sequences, with 9.7% observed a single time. There are 14 residues in the CDR3. Germline V gene lookup returns CDR1 SGDLS and CDR2 YYNGEE. V lost 3 bases to trimming and J lost 11 bases, with 15 bases between them. The starting material was PBMCs from the stem cell graft donor, obtained from the stem cell graft. The TCR comes from a human donor who donated a stem cell graft to a child with SCID. This sequence joins TRBV9 and TRBJ1-6, with D perhaps matching TRBD1 (5 bases). CDR3 sequence reads: CASSGTPFGAPLHF. CDR3 DNA: TGTGCCAGCAGCGGGACACCCTTTGGGGCACCCCTCCACTTT.